Below, one TCR beta chain is given with its context. CDR1 and CDR2 from the germline V gene are MNHEY and SMNVEV (reference sequence). This CDR3 comprises 16 residues. J gave up 0 bases and V 3 bases, and 8 bases lay outside the gene matches. This specimen belongs to a study of patients and donors after allogeneic stem cell transplantation. TCRdb recomputed calls from the RT-PCR reads with MiXCR, one row per CDR3 protein. The sample includes around 150,000 distinct CDR3 sequences, about 36% of them seen just once. This chain links TRBV27 with TRBJ2-7; the match to TRBD2 covers 7 bases. This receptor was taken from a human donor who was either an allogeneic HSCT recipient or a stem cell or donor lymphocyte infusion donor (not recorded which). It is not recorded whose cells these are; they may come from a transplant donor. The sample consisted of blood, either unsorted or a sorted T cell fraction (not recorded which). CDR3 in DNA: TGTGCCAGCAGTTTCGCCAAGCGGGGTAGCTCCTACGAGCAGTACTTC. Residues: CASSFAKRGSSYEQYF.